This T cell receptor (beta chain) derives from a study of neurological immune-mediated disorders. This clonotype was picked up many times. Via MiXCR, TCRdb re-called the 5' RACE reads, giving one row per CDR3 protein. The sample has 42,000 or so distinct CDR3 sequences; about 2.5% are singletons. Per the germline V gene, CDR1 is SGHVS and CDR2 is FQNEAQ. This CDR3 is built from 15 residues. Between the trimmed V and J ends, which lost 2 bases and 3 bases, there was a span of 14 bases. The chain joins TRBV7-8 to TRBJ2-7, with TRBD2 as a possible D gene (6 bases). The sample taken for sequencing was PBMCs. This TCR came from a man aged 25 to 40 with multiple sclerosis. CDR3 DNA: TGTGCCAGCAGCTTATCCGGGGGTCAGGTCTACGAGCAGTACTTC. Amino acids: CASSLSGGQVYEQYF.